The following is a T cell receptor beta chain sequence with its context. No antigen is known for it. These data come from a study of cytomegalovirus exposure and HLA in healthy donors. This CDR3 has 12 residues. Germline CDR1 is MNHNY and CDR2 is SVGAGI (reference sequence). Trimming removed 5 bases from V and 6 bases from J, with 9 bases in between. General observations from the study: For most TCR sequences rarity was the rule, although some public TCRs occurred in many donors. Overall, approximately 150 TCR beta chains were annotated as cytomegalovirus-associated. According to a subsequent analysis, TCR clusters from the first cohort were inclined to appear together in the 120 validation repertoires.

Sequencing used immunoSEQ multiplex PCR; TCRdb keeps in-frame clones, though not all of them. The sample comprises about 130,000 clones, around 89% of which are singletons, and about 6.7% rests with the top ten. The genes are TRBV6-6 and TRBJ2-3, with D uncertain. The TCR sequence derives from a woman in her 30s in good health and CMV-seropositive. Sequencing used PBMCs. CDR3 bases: TGTGCCAGCAGTCCTGGGCCGGATACGCAGTATTTT. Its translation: CASSPGPDTQYF.